These 19 T cell receptor beta chains originate from one sample sequenced in a study of blood T cell repertoires in COVID-19. Sequencing was performed with immunoSEQ multiplex PCR; in TCRdb, only in-frame clones are kept and a portion is missing. Of tens of thousands of clones listed, about 89% are singletons. Sequences were obtained from peripheral blood. Source of these receptors: a woman in her sixties or seventies with acute or convalescent COVID-19.

The chain combines TRBV28 with TRBJ1-2, with 8 bases aligning to TRBD1. Germline loops: CDR1 MDHEN, CDR2 SYDVKM. Losses at the gene ends were 6 bases for V and 7 bases for J; bases not matched to a gene: 1. The CDR3 extends over 11 amino acids. CDR3 region: CASRQGVGYTF. The CDR3 DNA follows: TGTGCCAGCAGACAGGGGGTTGGCTACACCTTC.

This clone was detected only once. The chain is built from TRBV3-1 (or the pseudogene TRBV3-2) and TRBJ1-4; 7 bases match TRBD1. There are 15 residues in the CDR3. Germline values: CDR1 LGHDT, CDR2 YNNKEL (reference sequence). V trimming: 4 bases; J trimming: 8 bases; junction bases outside the gene matches: 10. CDR3 residues: CASSLRQGRGEKLFF. CDR3 nucleotide sequence: TGTGCCAGCAGCCTACGACAGGGTAGGGGGGAAAAACTGTTTTTT.

The chain joins TRBV19 to TRBJ2-6, with 8 bases aligning to TRBD1. The CDR3 is 17 residues long. After removal of 5 bases from V and 0 bases from J, the junction contained 6 bases not matched to a gene. Per the germline V gene, CDR1 is LNHDA and CDR2 is SQIVND (reference sequence). CDR3 coding DNA: TGTGCCAGTAGTTCACAGGGGGGATCCTCTGGGGCCAACGTCCTGACTTTC. Its translation is CASSSQGGSSGANVLTF. Full variable domain (remainder filled in from reference TRBV19 and TRBJ2-6): DGGITQSPKYLFRKEGQNVTLSCEQNLNHDAMYWYRQDPGQGLRLIYYSQIVNDFQKGDIAEGYSVSREKKESFPLTVTSAQKNPTAFYLCASSSQGGSSGANVLTFGAGSRLTVL.

The chain employs TRBV4-1 and TRBJ2-3; 10 bases agree with TRBD2. V shed 0 bases and J 6 bases; nucleotides not matched to a gene: 9. This CDR3 is built from 17 residues. CDR1 MGHRA and CDR2 YSYEKL come from the germline V gene. The CDR3 here is CASSQEGSGRSSDTQYF. CDR3 bases: TGCGCCAGCAGCCAAGAGGGTAGCGGGAGGTCGTCTGATACGCAGTATTTT.

This clone was recorded a few times. The V call is TRBV13, the J call TRBJ1-1, with TRBD1 identical over 7 bases. V lost 4 bases to trimming and J lost 6 bases; unmatched junction nucleotides: 5. The germline CDR1 and CDR2 sequences are PRHDT and FYEKMQ (reference sequence). This CDR3 is 13 amino acids long. CDR3 protein: CASSSPTGAEAFF. For the CDR3, the DNA is TGTGCCAGCAGCTCCCCAACAGGGGCTGAAGCTTTCTTT.

This chain uses TRBV9 with TRBJ1-2, with a tentative D call TRBD1 (5 bases). The germline V gene has CDR1 SGDLS and CDR2 YYNGEE. Trimming left V 0 bases short and J 3 bases short, with 9 bases between. The CDR3 length is 14 residues. Here the CDR3 DNA reads TGTGCCAGCAGCGTAGTAACGGGGGACTATGGCTACACCTTC. Amino acids: CASSVVTGDYGYTF. Full variable domain (outside the CDR3, taken from reference TRBV9 and TRBJ1-2): DSGVTQTPKHLITATGQRVTLRCSPRSGDLSVYWYQQSLDQGLQFLIQYYNGEERAKGNILERFSAQQFPDLHSELNLSSLELGDSALYFCASSVVTGDYGYTFGSGTRLTVV.

The chain joins TRBV27 to TRBJ1-6; a weak D match, TRBD1 (5 bases). The CDR3 has 15 amino acids. The V gene's germline CDR1 is MNHEY and CDR2 SMNVEV (reference sequence). Trimming took 6 bases from V and 7 from J, leaving 16 bases between them. This CDR3 is CASRREGVRNSPLHF. For the CDR3, the DNA is TGTGCCAGCAGGCGGGAAGGGGTGCGAAATTCACCCCTCCACTTT.

The chain has TRBV6-6 and TRBJ2-1; 10 bases are a match to TRBD1. Germline V gives CDR1 MNHNY, CDR2 SVGAGI (reference sequence). Trimming cost V 0 bases and J 6 bases; bases outside gene matches: 5. The CDR3 is 16 residues long. This chain's CDR3 is CASSYSRDRGPNEQFF. CDR3 DNA sequence: TGTGCCAGCAGTTACTCGAGGGACAGGGGTCCCAATGAGCAGTTCTTC.

The V call is TRBV5-1, the J call TRBJ1-2, with 7 bases fitting TRBD1. With V trimmed by 0 bases and J by 5 bases, 16 bases remained unmatched. The germline CDR1 and CDR2 sequences are SGHRS and YFSETQ. There are 18 residues in the CDR3. CDR3 amino acids: CASSLGGLRDRLYYGYTF. As DNA, the CDR3 is TGCGCCAGCAGCTTGGGAGGGCTCCGGGACAGACTTTATTATGGCTACACCTTC.

The V gene is TRBV28, the J gene TRBJ1-5; 9 bases line up with TRBD1. The V gene end was trimmed by 10 bases and the J gene end by 7 bases; junction bases not matched to a gene: 14. CDR1 and CDR2 (germline): MDHEN, SYDVKM. The CDR3 has 15 amino acids. CDR3 residues: CATSPGDRVGQPQHF. The CDR3 nucleotides are TGTGCCACCTCCCCGGGGGACAGGGTAGGCCAGCCCCAGCATTTT.

V and J are TRBV29-1 and TRBJ1-2, with 10 positions matching TRBD1. The CDR3 has 12 amino acids. Germline loops: CDR1 SQVTM, CDR2 ANQGSEA. The V and J ends lost 7 bases and 6 bases, in that order; junction bases with no gene match: 5. The CDR3, as DNA: TGCAGCGGCGGGGGACAGGGGAATGGCTACACCTTC. Its protein is CSGGGQGNGYTF.

The chain couples TRBV27 to TRBJ1-2; no firm D call. V was cut by 8 bases and J by 8 bases, with 9 bases left in between. Germline assignment: CDR1 MNHEY and CDR2 SMNVEV (reference sequence). The CDR3 is made up of 10 amino acids. CDR3 in amino acids: CASGGGGYTF. CDR3 DNA sequence: TGTGCCAGCGGAGGTGGAGGCTACACCTTC.

The DNA of the CDR3 is TGTGCCAGCAGTTACTCAACAGGGCCCTACGGCTACACCTTC. It translates to CASSYSTGPYGYTF. V gene TRBV6-2 or TRBV6-3 combines with J gene TRBJ1-2; perhaps TRBD1 as D (6 bases). The CDR3 runs 14 residues. V was trimmed by 0 bases and J by 8 bases, leaving 13 bases between them. Germline assignment: CDR1 MNHEY and CDR2 SVGEGT.

V is TRBV29-1 and J is TRBJ1-2, with 7 bases that match TRBD1. CDR1 is SQVTM and CDR2 is ANQGSEA in the germline V gene. With V trimmed by 4 bases and J by 8 bases, 16 bases remained unmatched. This CDR3 region has 15 residues. CDR3 region: CSVADDGTVWGGYTF. In nucleotides, the CDR3 is TGCAGCGTTGCAGACGACGGGACAGTCTGGGGCGGCTACACCTTC.

The genes are TRBV19 and TRBJ2-2; 8 positions agree with TRBD2. This CDR3 contains 16 residues. CDR1 is LNHDA and CDR2 is SQIVND in the germline V gene (reference sequence). V dropped 3 bases and J dropped 5; count of bases not matched to a gene: 8. CDR3 sequence (DNA): TGTGCCAGTAGTATCCGGAGCGGGGGCCTGACCGGGGAGCTGTTTTTT. Protein sequence: CASSIRSGGLTGELFF. Full variable domain (rest looked up from reference TRBV19 and TRBJ2-2): DGGITQSPKYLFRKEGQNVTLSCEQNLNHDAMYWYRQDPGQGLRLIYYSQIVNDFQKGDIAEGYSVSREKKESFPLTVTSAQKNPTAFYLCASSIRSGGLTGELFFGEGSRLTVL.

This chain links TRBV5-1 with TRBJ1-1; no definite D call. Germline values: CDR1 SGHRS, CDR2 YFSETQ. The CDR3 is made up of 13 amino acids. The V and J ends lost 4 bases and 0 bases respectively, with 7 bases between them. DNA for the CDR3: TGCGCCAGCAGCGCGGGGATGAACACTGAAGCTTTCTTT. Translated, it gives CASSAGMNTEAFF. Full variable domain (missing parts from reference TRBV5-1 and TRBJ1-1): KAGVTQTPRYLIKTRGQQVTLSCSPISGHRSVSWYQQTPGQGLQFLFEYFSETQRNKGNFPGRFSGRQFSNSRSEMNVSTLELGDSALYLCASSAGMNTEAFFGQGTRLTVV.

V and J are TRBV4-2 and TRBJ2-1; 8 positions match TRBD2. The V and J ends lost 8 bases and 7 bases, in that order; junction bases with no gene match: 10. The CDR3 sequence is 14 residues long. Germline V CDR1 and CDR2: LGHNA, YNFKEQ. The CDR3 bases are TGTGCCAGCTCTACAGCGGGAGTCGGTAATGAGCAGTTCTTC. Its protein product is CASSTAGVGNEQFF.

V usage is TRBV7-2 and J usage is TRBJ2-1; D remains unclear. V was clipped by 1 base and J by 0 bases, with 7 bases between them. Germline V gene lookup returns CDR1 SGHTA and CDR2 FQGNSA. The length of the CDR3 is 15 residues. The CDR3 sequence is CASSLVYSSYNEQFF. CDR3 in DNA: TGTGCCAGCAGCTTAGTCTACAGCTCCTACAATGAGCAGTTCTTC. Full variable domain (remainder filled in from reference TRBV7-2 and TRBJ2-1): GAGVSQSPSNKVTEKGKDVELRCDPISGHTALYWYRQSLGQGLEFLIYFQGNSAPDKSGLPSDRFSAERTGGSVSTLTIQRTQQEDSAVYLCASSLVYSSYNEQFFGPGTRLTVL.

The rearrangement uses TRBV19 and TRBJ2-1; TRBD2 aligns across 8 bases. The V gene end was trimmed by 0 bases and the J gene end by 3 bases; junction bases not matched to a gene: 4. This CDR3 has 16 residues. Germline V gene lookup returns CDR1 LNHDA and CDR2 SQIVND (reference sequence). The CDR3 region is CASSIEVSGSYNEQFF. The CDR3 nucleotides read TGTGCCAGTAGTATAGAAGTAAGCGGGAGCTACAATGAGCAGTTCTTC.